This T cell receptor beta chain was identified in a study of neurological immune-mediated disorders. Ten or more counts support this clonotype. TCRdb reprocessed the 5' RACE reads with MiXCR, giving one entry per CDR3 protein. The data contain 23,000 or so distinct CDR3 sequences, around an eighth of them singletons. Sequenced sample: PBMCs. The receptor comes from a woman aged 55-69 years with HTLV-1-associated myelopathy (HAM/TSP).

This chain's CDR3 is CSARDRRMSGNTIYF. The CDR3 region has the DNA TGCAGTGCTAGAGATCGCAGGATGAGTGGAAACACCATATATTTT. The V gene is TRBV20-1, the J gene TRBJ1-3; no definite D call. The CDR3 covers 15 residues. V was clipped by 0 bases and J by 3 bases, with 12 bases between them. CDR1 DFQATT and CDR2 SNEGSKA come from the germline V gene (reference sequence).